This TCR beta chain was sequenced during a study of T cell repertoires in cytomegalovirus infection. The overall study: Newly reported HLA-C-restricted and thoroughly characterized HLA-B-restricted CMV epitopes were employed. Study-wide findings and caveats: What dominated the ex vivo response were HLA-C-restricted CMV-specific TCR beta clonotypes. Cumulative frequency (of public TCR beta family members) identified carriers of CMV plus the relevant HLA.

With respect to this clonotype: Antigen specificity is unknown.

TCRdb re-derived calls from the reads in MiXCR, one entry per CDR3 protein. The sample contains fewer than 900,000 distinct CDR3 sequences, about 27% of which appear only once. The trim removed 4 bases at V and 4 bases at J, leaving 10 bases unmatched. The CDR3 has 16 residues. Germline-derived CDR1 and CDR2 are LNHDA and SQIVND (reference sequence). The rearrangement uses TRBV19 and TRBJ1-3; 7 bases are shared with TRBD1. The receptor's source is a human donor in good health (CMV status not recorded). Some clones in this sample may be carry-over from other donors' samples. Sample: cultured CD8+ T cells from PBMCs, taken from culture after CMV antigen stimulation. Here the CDR3 reads CASSTEQGYDGNTIYF. The CDR3 DNA sequence: TGTGCCAGTAGTACGGAACAGGGGTACGACGGAAACACCATATATTTT.